The 27 T cell receptor beta chains listed next were all sequenced from one sample in a study of CD8+CD57+ T cells in acquired aplastic anemia. Both TCR beta VDJ combination and CDR3 sequence profiling were carried out. Genomic DNA was the template for this profiling. TCRdb used MiXCR to reprocess the reads, holding one entry per CDR3 protein. The repertoire holds about 80,000 distinct CDR3 sequences, with 40% to 55% as singletons. Sample: sorted CD4+, CD8+, or CD8+CD57+ T cells (not recorded which) from PBMCs. The receptor set was obtained from a human donor in good health, serving as a control.

The V and J genes are TRBV11-3 and TRBJ1-1, with a weak D call TRBD1 (6 bases). The CDR3 runs 13 residues. The germline CDR1 and CDR2 sequences are SGHNT and YENEEA. V lost 0 bases and J lost 10, with 12 bases in between. Here the CDR3 reads CASSLDRGVGAFF. CDR3 DNA sequence: TGTGCCAGCAGCTTAGACAGGGGAGTTGGAGCTTTCTTT.

The rearrangement links TRBV15 to TRBJ1-6; 8 nucleotides line up with TRBD1. Trimming cost V 0 bases and J 5 bases; bases outside gene matches: 15. This CDR3 contains 20 residues. Germline V gene lookup returns CDR1 LNHNV and CDR2 YYDKDF (reference sequence). CDR3 residues: CATSREDDAAGTGHNSPLHF. Here the CDR3 DNA reads TGTGCCACCAGCAGAGAGGACGATGCGGCAGGGACAGGCCATAATTCACCCCTCCACTTT.

This chain connects TRBV19 to TRBJ2-2, with TRBD2 as a possible D gene (5 bases). Germline lookup yields CDR1 LNHDA and CDR2 SQIVND (reference sequence). The CDR3 totals 15 residues. V lost 5 bases to trimming and J lost 0 bases, with 10 bases between them. The CDR3 coding sequence is TGTGCCAGTAGTGGCCGGGATCCGAACACCGGGGAGCTGTTTTTT. Translation: CASSGRDPNTGELFF.

CDR3 in DNA: TGTGCCAGCAGTATAGACTCCATCGTCTCTGGAAACACCATATATTTT. Translated: CASSIDSIVSGNTIYF. The rearrangement uses TRBV9 and TRBJ1-3, with unresolved D. Germline CDR1 and CDR2: SGDLS and YYNGEE. V lost 5 bases and J lost 0, with 15 bases in between. The CDR3 loop spans 16 amino acids.

In its sample, this clonotype was seen a few times. The chain employs TRBV3-1 and TRBJ1-2; TRBD1 matches at 8 bases. The CDR3 is made up of 16 amino acids. Germline values: CDR1 LGHDT, CDR2 YNNKEL (reference sequence). J lost 4 bases, V lost 6 bases, and 13 bases had no gene match. As DNA, the CDR3 is TGTGCCAGCAGTTCAGACCTTACCGGACAGGGCTATGGCTACACCTTC. Residues: CASSSDLTGQGYGYTF.

The gene calls are TRBV15 and TRBJ2-3; TRBD2 agrees at 7 bases. The CDR3 sequence is 17 residues long. CDR1 is LNHNV and CDR2 is YYDKDF in the germline V gene (reference sequence). V trimming: 0 bases; J trimming: 0 bases; junction bases outside the gene matches: 6. The chain's CDR3 is CATSRDEAGESTDTQYF. CDR3 coding DNA: TGTGCCACCAGCAGAGACGAGGCGGGAGAAAGCACAGATACGCAGTATTTT.

The V call is TRBV15, the J call TRBJ1-6, with 7 bases that match TRBD1. This CDR3 comprises 15 residues. J lost 14 bases, V lost 1 base, and 11 bases had no gene match. The germline CDR1 and CDR2 sequences are LNHNV and YYDKDF (reference sequence). The CDR3 sequence is CATSRAPNQGETLHF. The CDR3 DNA follows: TGTGCCACCAGCAGAGCCCCGAATCAGGGGGAAACCCTCCACTTT. The variable domain in full, with the rest retrieved from reference TRBV15 and TRBJ1-6, is DAMVIQNPRYQVTQFGKPVTLSCSQTLNHNVMYWYQQKSSQAPKLLFHYYDKDFNNEADTPDNFQSRRPNTSFCFLDIRSPGLGDTAMYLCATSRAPNQGETLHFGNGTRLTVT.

The chain joins TRBV12-3 or TRBV12-4 to TRBJ1-2; D ambiguous. The V and J ends lost 6 bases and 8 bases respectively, with 13 bases between them. CDR3 size: 12 residues. Here the CDR3 reads CASRQTTGGYTF. For the CDR3, the DNA is TGTGCCAGCAGGCAAACGACTGGCGGCTACACCTTC.

At least ten counts were recorded for this clonotype. This CDR3 is CASSVAGGRHGYTF. The CDR3 DNA is TGTGCCAGCAGCGTAGCCGGTGGAAGGCATGGCTACACCTTC. The gene calls are TRBV9 and TRBJ1-2; D remains unclear. Germline loops: CDR1 SGDLS, CDR2 YYNGEE. V was shortened by 0 bases and J by 6 bases, with 12 bases between the two germline ends. This CDR3 region has 14 residues.

This clonotype has just a few counts. This may stem from a read error, because a much larger clone lies one nucleotide away. The CDR3 DNA is TGTGCCAGCAGCTTAGGGTCGGGCACAGATACGCGGTATTTT. Amino acid sequence: CASSLGSGTDTRYF. The gene calls are TRBV7-9 and TRBJ2-3; D is unresolved. The length of the CDR3 is 14 residues. The germline gives CDR1 SEHNR, CDR2 FQNEAQ (reference sequence).

V and J are TRBV2 and TRBJ1-5; D may be TRBD1 (5 bases). Per germline, CDR1 SNHLY and CDR2 FYNNEI. There are 14 residues in the CDR3. V lost 6 bases to trimming and J lost 7 bases, with 16 bases between them. CDR3 coding DNA: TGTGCCAGCAGCGAAACAACAGGATTCCAGCCCCAGCATTTT. This codes for CASSETTGFQPQHF.

In its sample, this clonotype was seen a few times. The conserved final phenylalanine or tryptophan is absent from the CDR3, which likely points to a read error. The V and J genes are TRBV12-3 or TRBV12-4 and TRBJ2-7; D tentatively fits TRBD1 or TRBD2 (5 bases each). V was shortened by 4 bases and J by 7 bases, with 17 bases between the two germline ends. The CDR3 length is 14 residues. For the CDR3, the DNA is TGTGCCAGCAGTTCCCCCCTCGGGACGAGGGAGCAGTACCTC. As protein: CASSSPLGTREQYL.

A note on this clonotype: A much larger clone lies one base from this, so it may be a read error. This sequence joins TRBV12-3 or TRBV12-4 and TRBJ1-2; D is unresolved. The CDR3 has 16 amino acids. Trimming took off 2 bases at V and 10 bases at J, with 23 bases between the two ends. Here the CDR3 reads CASSLYYGQPKEDYTF. CDR3 in DNA: TGTGCCAGCAGTTTATATTATGGTCAGCCGAAGGAGGACTACACCTTC.

This clonotype was seen many times. The genes are TRBV12-5 and TRBJ2-5, with D hard to call. This CDR3 spans 13 amino acids. V was clipped by 0 bases and J by 7 bases, with 9 bases between them. CDR1 LGHNT and CDR2 FRNRAP come from the germline V gene. CDR3 sequence reads: CASGLVGERTQYF. Here the CDR3 DNA reads TGTGCTAGTGGTTTGGTAGGAGAGCGGACCCAGTACTTC.

V and J are TRBV2 and TRBJ1-1; 9 nucleotides agree with TRBD1. The length of the CDR3 is 14 residues. V gave up 10 bases and J gave up 1 base; unmatched junction bases: 7. The germline gives CDR1 SNHLY, CDR2 FYNNEI. The CDR3 loop reads CATQVDRGNTEAFF. CDR3 nucleotide sequence: TGTGCCACTCAGGTGGACAGGGGGAACACTGAAGCTTTCTTT.

This chain joins TRBV10-3 and TRBJ2-7; 8 bases agree with TRBD2. V lost 4 bases to trimming and J lost 5 bases; unmatched junction nucleotides: 4. This CDR3 spans 13 amino acids. CDR1 is ENHRY, CDR2 SYGVKD, per germline. This chain's CDR3 is CAISATSAHEQYF. CDR3 nucleotide sequence: TGTGCCATCAGTGCGACTAGCGCCCACGAGCAGTACTTC.

A note on this clonotype: The junction shows a germline mismatch at one end, possibly a read error. The chain employs TRBV5-1 and TRBJ1-6; D call uncertain. CDR1 is SGHRS, CDR2 YFSETQ, per germline. This CDR3 spans 8 amino acids. As DNA, the CDR3 is TGCGCCAGCAGCTTGGTTTTATTT. Protein: CASSLVLF. The entire variable domain, with the rest obtained from reference TRBV5-1 and TRBJ1-6, is as follows: KAGVTQTPRYLIKTRGQQVTLSCSPISGHRSVSWYQQTPGQGLQFLFEYFSETQRNKGNFPGRFSGRQFSNSRSEMNVSTLELGDSALYLCASSLVLFGNGTRLTVT.

This clonotype was seen more than once but under ten times. The rearrangement links TRBV4-1 to TRBJ2-2, with D perhaps being TRBD1 or TRBD2 (5 bases each). Trimming took off 0 bases at V and 4 bases at J, with 9 bases between the two ends. The germline gives CDR1 MGHRA, CDR2 YSYEKL. CDR3 length: 15 amino acids. The CDR3 protein is CASSQDVGGTGELFF. Here the CDR3 DNA reads TGCGCCAGCAGCCAAGATGTTGGGGGCACCGGGGAGCTGTTTTTT.

V and J are TRBV15 and TRBJ1-2, with D uncertain. Trimming left V 1 base short and J 3 bases short, with 6 bases between. This CDR3 contains 13 residues. Looked up from germline, CDR1 is LNHNV and CDR2 is YYDKDF (reference sequence). The CDR3 protein is CATSRGAHYGYTF. For the CDR3, the DNA is TGTGCCACCAGCAGAGGGGCCCACTATGGCTACACCTTC.

As for this clonotype: The junction departs from the called germline gene at one end, perhaps through a read error. The chain has TRBV29-1 and TRBJ2-3, with D perhaps TRBD1 (7 bases). Germline values: CDR1 SQVTM, CDR2 ANQGSEA. This CDR3 spans 12 amino acids. CDR3 sequence (DNA): TGCAGCGTTGATCGGGGGACAGATACGCAGTATTTC. Translated: CSVDRGTDTQYF.

Ten or more counts support this clonotype. This chain links TRBV6-5 with TRBJ2-7; the D gene is possibly TRBD1 (6 bases). The CDR3 totals 14 residues. Trimming shortened V by 2 bases and J by 2 bases, and 10 bases separated the two germline ends. From germline, CDR1 is MNHEY and CDR2 SVGAGI. This chain's CDR3 is CASSYLGATYEQYF. The CDR3 region has the DNA TGTGCCAGCAGTTACCTGGGGGCGACCTACGAGCAGTACTTC.

Here the CDR3 DNA reads TGTGCCAGCAGTTACGACCTTTCCTATAATTCACCCCTCCACTTT. Residues: CASSYDLSYNSPLHF. The chain joins TRBV6-5 to TRBJ1-6; D is uncertain. V lost 2 bases and J lost 1, with 6 bases in between. The CDR3 covers 15 residues. Germline CDR1 is MNHEY and CDR2 is SVGAGI.

This clonotype was detected only a few times. The CDR3 bases are TGTGCCAGCAGCTTCGTTACAGGGGAGGCAGATACGCAGTATTTT. This sequence encodes CASSFVTGEADTQYF. The chain combines TRBV11-2 with TRBJ2-3; a weak D match, TRBD1 (7 bases). The V and J ends lost 3 bases and 4 bases respectively, with 14 bases between them. The germline CDR1 and CDR2 sequences are SGHAT and FQNNGV. The CDR3 consists of 15 residues.

The chain couples TRBV25-1 to TRBJ1-2; the match to TRBD1 covers 7 bases. Germline CDR1 and CDR2: MGHDK and SYGVNS. There are 14 residues in the CDR3. V shed 4 bases, J shed 6 bases, and the junction held 8 bases outside the gene matches. The CDR3 DNA follows: TGTGCCAGCAGTGGGAAGCGACAGGGACATGGCTACACCTTC. Translated: CASSGKRQGHGYTF.

This clonotype showed up many times. The rearrangement uses TRBV19 and TRBJ2-7, with D possibly matching TRBD2 (6 bases). This CDR3 comprises 14 residues. V lost 3 bases and J lost 5, with 14 bases in between. From germline, CDR1 is LNHDA and CDR2 SQIVND (reference sequence). The CDR3 DNA reads as TGTGCCAGTAGTATTCGAGCGGGTTTCCACGAGCAGTACTTC. The encoded protein is CASSIRAGFHEQYF.

This clonotype was recorded many times. The V gene is TRBV24-1, the J gene TRBJ2-3; D unclear. The CDR3 has 15 amino acids. Germline values: CDR1 KGHDR, CDR2 SFDVKD. V shed 0 bases and J shed 5 bases, with 11 bases lying between them. The CDR3 bases are TGTGCCACCAGTGATTTGGATGCCGAATTAGATACGCAGTATTTT. Translation: CATSDLDAELDTQYF.

V and J are TRBV6-1 and TRBJ2-2; TRBD2 agrees at 8 bases. In germline, CDR1 is MNHNS, CDR2 SASEGT. V lost 8 bases, J lost 3 bases, and 2 bases stayed unmatched. The length of the CDR3 is 13 residues. The CDR3 loop is CASGSGDTGELFF. CDR3 in DNA: TGTGCCAGCGGTAGCGGGGACACCGGGGAGCTGTTTTTT.